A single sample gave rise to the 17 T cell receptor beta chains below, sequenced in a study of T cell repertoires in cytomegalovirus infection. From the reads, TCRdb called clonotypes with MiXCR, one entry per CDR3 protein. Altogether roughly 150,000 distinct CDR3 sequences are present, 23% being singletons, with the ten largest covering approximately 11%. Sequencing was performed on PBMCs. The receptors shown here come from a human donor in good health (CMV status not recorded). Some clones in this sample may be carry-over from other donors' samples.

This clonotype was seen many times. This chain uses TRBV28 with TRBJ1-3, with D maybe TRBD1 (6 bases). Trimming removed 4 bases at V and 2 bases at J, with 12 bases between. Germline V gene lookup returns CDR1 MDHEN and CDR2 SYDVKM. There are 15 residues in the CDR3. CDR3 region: CASSSHRAPGNTIYF. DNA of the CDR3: TGTGCCAGCAGTTCCCACAGGGCTCCTGGAAACACCATATATTTT.

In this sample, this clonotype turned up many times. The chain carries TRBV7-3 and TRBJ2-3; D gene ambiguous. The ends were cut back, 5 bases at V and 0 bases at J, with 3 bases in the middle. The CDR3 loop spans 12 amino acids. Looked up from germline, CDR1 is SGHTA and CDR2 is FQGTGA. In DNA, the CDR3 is TGTGCCAGCAGCGCGAGCACAGATACGCAGTATTTT. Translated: CASSASTDTQYF.

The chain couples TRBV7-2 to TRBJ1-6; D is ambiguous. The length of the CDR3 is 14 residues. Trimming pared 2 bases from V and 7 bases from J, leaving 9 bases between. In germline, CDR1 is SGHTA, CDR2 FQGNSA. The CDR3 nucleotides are TGTGCCAGCAGCTTATCGCCGGGAAATTCACCCCTCCACTTT. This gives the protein CASSLSPGNSPLHF.

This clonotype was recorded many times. The CDR3 sequence is CASSFLLADTQYF. The CDR3 DNA sequence: TGTGCCAGCAGTTTTCTATTGGCAGATACGCAGTATTTT. The gene calls are TRBV12-3 or TRBV12-4 and TRBJ2-3; no clear D gene. The CDR3 has 13 residues. The V end was cut by 3 bases, the J end by 4 bases, with 8 bases between.

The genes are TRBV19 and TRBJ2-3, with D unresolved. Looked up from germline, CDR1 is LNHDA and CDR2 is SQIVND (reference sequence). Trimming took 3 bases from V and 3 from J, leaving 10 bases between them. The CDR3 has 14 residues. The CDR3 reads CASSIMEGTDTQYF. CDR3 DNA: TGTGCCAGTAGTATCATGGAAGGGACAGATACGCAGTATTTT.

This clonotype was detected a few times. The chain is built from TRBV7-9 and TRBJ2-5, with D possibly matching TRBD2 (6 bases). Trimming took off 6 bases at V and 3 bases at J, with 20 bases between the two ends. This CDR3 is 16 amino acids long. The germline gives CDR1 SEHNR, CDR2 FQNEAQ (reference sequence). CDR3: CASRPIGRGPKETQYF. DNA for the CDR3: TGTGCCAGCAGGCCCATAGGGCGGGGACCAAAAGAGACCCAGTACTTC.

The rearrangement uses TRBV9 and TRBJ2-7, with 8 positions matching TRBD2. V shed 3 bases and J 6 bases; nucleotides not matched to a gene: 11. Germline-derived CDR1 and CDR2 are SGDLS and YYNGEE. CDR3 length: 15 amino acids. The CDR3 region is CASSERASGLSEQYF. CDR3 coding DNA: TGTGCCAGCAGCGAAAGGGCTAGCGGGTTGTCCGAGCAGTACTTC.

The CDR3 is CASSPPAVPDTQYF. Here the CDR3 DNA reads TGTGCCAGCTCACCACCTGCGGTCCCAGATACGCAGTATTTT. The chain carries TRBV18 and TRBJ2-3; no reliable D call. V gave up 0 bases and J gave up 4 bases, with 8 bases separating them. The germline V gene encodes CDR1 KGHSH and CDR2 LQKENI. The CDR3 has 14 amino acids.

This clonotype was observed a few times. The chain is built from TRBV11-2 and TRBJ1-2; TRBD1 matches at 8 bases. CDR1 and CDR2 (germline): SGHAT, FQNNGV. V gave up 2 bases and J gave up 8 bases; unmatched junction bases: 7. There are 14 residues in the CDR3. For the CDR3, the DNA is TGTGCCAGCAGCTTATTTTCAGGGGGCGAAGGCTACACCTTC. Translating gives CASSLFSGGEGYTF.

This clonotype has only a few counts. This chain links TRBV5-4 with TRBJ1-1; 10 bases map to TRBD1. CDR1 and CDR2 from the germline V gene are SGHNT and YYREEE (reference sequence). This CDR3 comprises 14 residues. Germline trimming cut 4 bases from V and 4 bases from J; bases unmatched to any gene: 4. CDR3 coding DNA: TGTGCCAGCAGCATGGGACAGGGGCGCACTGAAGCTTTCTTT. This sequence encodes CASSMGQGRTEAFF.

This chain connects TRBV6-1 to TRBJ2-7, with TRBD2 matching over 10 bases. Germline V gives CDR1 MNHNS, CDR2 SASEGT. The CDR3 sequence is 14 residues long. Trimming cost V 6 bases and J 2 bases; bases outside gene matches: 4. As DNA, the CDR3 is TGTGCCAGCAGGACTAGCGGGTACCCCTACGAGCAGTACTTC. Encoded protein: CASRTSGYPYEQYF.

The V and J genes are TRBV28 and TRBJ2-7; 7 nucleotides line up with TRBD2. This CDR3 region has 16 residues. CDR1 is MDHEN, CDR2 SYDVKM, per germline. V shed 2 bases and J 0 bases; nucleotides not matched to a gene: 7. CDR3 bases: TGTGCCAGCAGTTTAGATTTCGGGAGGTCCTCCTACGAGCAGTACTTC. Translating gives CASSLDFGRSSYEQYF.

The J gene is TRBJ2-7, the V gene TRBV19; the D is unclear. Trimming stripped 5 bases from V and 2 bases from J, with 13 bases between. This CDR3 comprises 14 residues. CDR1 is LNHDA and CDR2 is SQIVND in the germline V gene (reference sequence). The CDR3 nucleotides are TGTGCCAGTAGTCTCCAGGCAGCAGCCTACGAGCAGTACTTC. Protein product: CASSLQAAAYEQYF.

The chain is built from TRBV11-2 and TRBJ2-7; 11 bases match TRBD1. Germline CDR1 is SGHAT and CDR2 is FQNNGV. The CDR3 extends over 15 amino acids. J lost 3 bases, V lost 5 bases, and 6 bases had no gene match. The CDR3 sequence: CASSRPGTGGYEQYF. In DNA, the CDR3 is TGTGCCAGCAGCCGACCTGGGACAGGGGGCTACGAGCAGTACTTC.

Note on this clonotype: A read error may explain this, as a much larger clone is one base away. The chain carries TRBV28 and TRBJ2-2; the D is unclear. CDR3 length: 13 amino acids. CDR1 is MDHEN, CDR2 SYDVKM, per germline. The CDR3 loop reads CSSRNINTGELFF. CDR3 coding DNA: TGTTCCAGCAGAAACATCAACACCGGGGAGCTGTTTTTT. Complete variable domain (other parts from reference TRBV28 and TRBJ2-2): DVKVTQSSRYLVKRTGEKVFLECVQDMDHENMFWYRQDPGLGLRLIYFSYDVKMKEKGDIPEGYSVSREKKERFSLILESASTNQTSMYLCSSRNINTGELFFGEGSRLTVL.

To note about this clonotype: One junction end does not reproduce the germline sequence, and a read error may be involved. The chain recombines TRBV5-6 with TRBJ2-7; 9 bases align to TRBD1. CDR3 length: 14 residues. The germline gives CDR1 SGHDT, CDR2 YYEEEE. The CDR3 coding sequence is TGTGCCATCAGCTTGGGACAGGGAGACGACGAGCAGTACTTC. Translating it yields CAISLGQGDDEQYF.

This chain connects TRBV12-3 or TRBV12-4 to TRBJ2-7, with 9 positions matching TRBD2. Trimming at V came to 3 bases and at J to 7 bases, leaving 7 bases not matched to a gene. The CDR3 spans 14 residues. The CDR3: CASSLSSGNNEQYF. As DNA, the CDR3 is TGTGCCAGCAGTTTGTCTAGCGGGAACAATGAGCAGTACTTC.